This is a list of T cell receptor beta chains from one sample in a study of shared clonotypes between healthy human individuals. TCRdb's copy holds only in-frame clones and misses some; the assay was immunoSEQ multiplex PCR. Among 2 million to 2.5 million clones listed, about 94% were seen once. The sample taken for sequencing was naive CD4+ T cells sorted from blood. All receptors derive from a man aged 18 to 29 in good health. CDR3s include the opening cysteine and the closing phenylalanine or tryptophan. A D gene is named only where the DNA matches it firmly. The size of a clone is reported for some rows only, either as once, few or many, or as a class for expanded clones.

clone_size: few; d_call: NA; j_call: TRBJ1-1; v_call: TRBV13; cdr3_aa: CASSKNRVGTEAFF; cdr3_nt: TGTGCCAGCAGCAAGAACAGGGTTGGAACTGAAGCTTTCTTT
clone_size: NA; d_call: NA; j_call: TRBJ1-1; v_call: TRBV12-5; cdr3_aa: CASGLPLSRRTEAFF; cdr3_nt: TGTGCTAGTGGTTTGCCCCTATCCCGGCGCACTGAAGCTTTCTTT
clone_size: NA; d_call: TRBD1; j_call: TRBJ1-1; v_call: TRBV5-4; cdr3_aa: CASSLVMTGKNTEAFF; cdr3_nt: TGTGCCAGCAGCTTGGTGATGACAGGGAAGAACACTGAAGCTTTCTTT
clone_size: few; d_call: TRBD1; j_call: TRBJ1-5; v_call: TRBV30; cdr3_aa: CAWSGGQDNQPQHF; cdr3_nt: TGTGCCTGGAGTGGAGGACAGGACAATCAGCCCCAGCATTTT
clone_size: NA; d_call: NA; j_call: TRBJ1-3; v_call: TRBV11-2; cdr3_aa: CASSLGPTGNTIYF; cdr3_nt: TGTGCCAGCAGCCTAGGACCGACTGGAAACACCATATATTTT
clone_size: NA; d_call: NA; j_call: TRBJ1-5; v_call: TRBV10-3; cdr3_aa: CAISDSLSGTPQHF; cdr3_nt: TGTGCCATCAGTGATTCCCTTTCCGGGACACCCCAGCATTTT
clone_size: NA; d_call: TRBD2; j_call: TRBJ2-5; v_call: TRBV7-2; cdr3_aa: CASSLVGGRVETQYF; cdr3_nt: TGTGCCAGCAGCTTAGTAGGCGGGAGGGTAGAGACCCAGTACTTC
clone_size: few; d_call: TRBD1; j_call: TRBJ1-4; v_call: TRBV19; cdr3_aa: CASSAGTGQMELFF; cdr3_nt: TGTGCCAGTAGTGCCGGGACAGGGCAGATGGAACTGTTTTTT
clone_size: NA; d_call: NA; j_call: TRBJ1-4; v_call: TRBV19; cdr3_aa: CADGLNEKLFF; cdr3_nt: TGTGCCGACGGCCTTAATGAAAAACTGTTTTTT
clone_size: NA; d_call: TRBD2; j_call: TRBJ2-5; v_call: TRBV18; cdr3_aa: CASSPELAGETQYF; cdr3_nt: TGTGCCAGCTCACCAGAGCTAGCGGGAGAGACCCAGTACTTC
clone_size: NA; d_call: NA; j_call: TRBJ2-7; v_call: TRBV2; cdr3_aa: CASSVFYEQYF; cdr3_nt: TGTGCCAGCAGTGTCTTCTACGAGCAGTACTTC
clone_size: NA; d_call: NA; j_call: TRBJ1-2; v_call: TRBV20-1; cdr3_aa: CSATGLKGYTF; cdr3_nt: TGCAGTGCTACCGGTCTTAAGGGCTACACCTTC
clone_size: NA; d_call: TRBD1; j_call: TRBJ1-2; v_call: TRBV6-5; cdr3_aa: CASSYSAGGFYGYTF; cdr3_nt: TGTGCCAGCAGTTACTCGGCAGGGGGCTTCTATGGCTACACCTTC
clone_size: NA; d_call: TRBD2; j_call: TRBJ2-1; v_call: TRBV11-3; cdr3_aa: CASSLSGGSIPFF; cdr3_nt: TGTGCCAGCAGCTTAAGTGGCGGGAGTATTCCGTTCTTC
clone_size: NA; d_call: TRBD1; j_call: TRBJ2-7; v_call: TRBV5-4; cdr3_aa: CASSARGTATYEQYF; cdr3_nt: TGTGCCAGCAGCGCGAGGGGGACAGCGACCTACGAGCAGTACTTC
clone_size: NA; d_call: NA; j_call: TRBJ1-2; v_call: TRBV7-2; cdr3_aa: CASSLRRATDGYTF; cdr3_nt: TGTGCCAGCAGCCTTCGTAGAGCCACGGATGGCTACACCTTC
clone_size: NA; d_call: NA; j_call: TRBJ2-7; v_call: TRBV7-8; cdr3_aa: CASSFTIRESSDEQYF; cdr3_nt: TGTGCCAGCAGCTTTACAATCAGGGAGTCTTCGGACGAGCAGTACTTC
clone_size: NA; d_call: TRBD1; j_call: TRBJ1-1; v_call: TRBV9; cdr3_aa: CASSMTGNKIMNTEAFF; cdr3_nt: TGTGCCAGCAGCATGACAGGGAATAAGATAATGAACACTGAAGCTTTCTTT
clone_size: NA; d_call: NA; j_call: TRBJ2-1; v_call: TRBV30; cdr3_aa: CAWSSGTLVLYNEQFF; cdr3_nt: TGTGCCTGGAGTTCCGGGACACTTGTGCTCTACAATGAGCAGTTCTTC
clone_size: NA; d_call: NA; j_call: TRBJ2-6; v_call: TRBV5-6; cdr3_aa: CASTRRGSGANVLTF; cdr3_nt: TGTGCCAGCACCCGGAGGGGTTCTGGGGCCAACGTCCTGACTTTC
clone_size: NA; d_call: NA; j_call: TRBJ2-7; v_call: TRBV30; cdr3_aa: CAWSDREEQYF; cdr3_nt: TGTGCCTGGAGTGACAGGGAAGAGCAGTACTTC
clone_size: NA; d_call: NA; j_call: TRBJ2-5; v_call: TRBV7-2; cdr3_aa: CASSASGGSQETQYF; cdr3_nt: TGTGCCAGCAGCGCGTCCGGGGGATCCCAAGAGACCCAGTACTTC
clone_size: once; d_call: TRBD1; j_call: TRBJ1-1; v_call: TRBV5-6; cdr3_aa: CASSPGTGLMAEAFF; cdr3_nt: TGTGCCAGCAGCCCCGGGACAGGGTTAATGGCTGAAGCTTTCTTT
clone_size: NA; d_call: NA; j_call: TRBJ2-7; v_call: TRBV7-6; cdr3_aa: CASSSGEGIRAYEQYF; cdr3_nt: TGTGCCAGCAGCTCAGGTGAAGGAATACGGGCCTACGAGCAGTACTTC
clone_size: NA; d_call: NA; j_call: TRBJ1-2; v_call: TRBV5-1; cdr3_aa: CASSPDTRYGYTF; cdr3_nt: TGCGCCAGCAGCCCGGACACGAGATATGGCTACACCTTC
clone_size: NA; d_call: TRBD2; j_call: TRBJ2-7; v_call: TRBV10-3; cdr3_aa: CAIRGQGTSGVSYEQYF; cdr3_nt: TGTGCCATCAGGGGACAAGGGACTAGCGGGGTCTCCTACGAGCAGTACTTC
clone_size: NA; d_call: TRBD1; j_call: TRBJ2-7; v_call: TRBV10-3; cdr3_aa: CAISEKRTGSSYEQYF; cdr3_nt: TGTGCCATCAGTGAGAAGCGGACAGGCTCCTCCTACGAGCAGTACTTC
clone_size: NA; d_call: NA; j_call: TRBJ2-5; v_call: TRBV7-2; cdr3_aa: CASSFMQETQYF; cdr3_nt: TGTGCCAGCAGCTTCATGCAAGAGACCCAGTACTTC
clone_size: NA; d_call: TRBD2; j_call: TRBJ2-7; v_call: TRBV19; cdr3_aa: CASSIRSSGSRYEQYF; cdr3_nt: TGTGCCAGTAGTATCCGGTCTAGCGGGAGCCGTTACGAGCAGTACTTC
clone_size: NA; d_call: TRBD1; j_call: TRBJ1-2; v_call: TRBV6-4; cdr3_aa: CASSDPGQGAYGYTF; cdr3_nt: TGTGCCAGCAGTGACCCCGGACAGGGAGCCTATGGCTACACCTTC
clone_size: NA; d_call: NA; j_call: TRBJ1-2; v_call: TRBV10-2; cdr3_aa: CASSDPGLIYGYTF; cdr3_nt: TGCGCCAGCAGTGATCCAGGGCTGATATATGGCTACACCTTC
clone_size: NA; d_call: TRBD1; j_call: TRBJ1-3; v_call: TRBV6-6; cdr3_aa: CASSLLRDRAGNTIYF; cdr3_nt: TGTGCCAGCAGCTTACTACGGGACAGGGCCGGAAACACCATATATTTT
clone_size: NA; d_call: NA; j_call: TRBJ2-1; v_call: TRBV7-8; cdr3_aa: CASGVVASNEQFF; cdr3_nt: TGTGCCAGCGGGGTCGTGGCAAGCAATGAGCAGTTCTTC
clone_size: NA; d_call: NA; j_call: TRBJ2-2; v_call: TRBV5-4; cdr3_aa: CASSQQRFANTGELFF; cdr3_nt: TGTGCCAGCAGCCAACAACGGTTCGCGAACACCGGGGAGCTGTTTTTT
clone_size: NA; d_call: NA; j_call: TRBJ2-7; v_call: TRBV5-4; cdr3_aa: CASSLKGVVVDEQYF; cdr3_nt: TGTGCCAGCAGCTTGAAGGGGGTGGTGGTGGACGAGCAGTACTTC
clone_size: NA; d_call: TRBD1; j_call: TRBJ1-4; v_call: TRBV7-9; cdr3_aa: CASSFGTGINEKLFF; cdr3_nt: TGTGCCAGCAGCTTTGGGACAGGGATAAATGAAAAACTGTTTTTT
clone_size: NA; d_call: NA; j_call: TRBJ2-3; v_call: TRBV5-1; cdr3_aa: CASSTYRDQVDTQYF; cdr3_nt: TGCGCCAGCAGCACATACAGGGACCAGGTAGATACGCAGTATTTT
clone_size: NA; d_call: TRBD2; j_call: TRBJ2-2; v_call: TRBV2; cdr3_aa: CASSDMFGLALLANTGELFF; cdr3_nt: TGTGCCAGCAGTGACATGTTCGGACTAGCCCTACTCGCGAACACCGGGGAGCTGTTTTTT
clone_size: NA; d_call: TRBD1; j_call: TRBJ1-4; v_call: TRBV7-9; cdr3_aa: CASSRDRGHEKLFF; cdr3_nt: TGTGCCAGCAGCCGGGACAGGGGGCATGAAAAACTGTTTTTT
clone_size: NA; d_call: TRBD2; j_call: TRBJ2-2; v_call: TRBV6-6; cdr3_aa: CASTYGGSRGTGELFF; cdr3_nt: TGTGCCAGCACTTACGGGGGGAGCCGGGGCACCGGGGAGCTGTTTTTT
clone_size: once; d_call: NA; j_call: TRBJ2-3; v_call: TRBV4-1; cdr3_aa: CASSQEGSRTDTQYF; cdr3_nt: TGCGCCAGCAGCCAAGAGGGCAGCAGAACAGATACGCAGTATTTT
clone_size: NA; d_call: TRBD1; j_call: TRBJ1-1; v_call: TRBV30; cdr3_aa: CAWRGGGTGEAFF; cdr3_nt: TGTGCCTGGAGGGGAGGGGGGACAGGTGAAGCTTTCTTT
clone_size: once; d_call: NA; j_call: TRBJ2-3; v_call: TRBV5-1; cdr3_aa: CASSFSGAGTDTQYF; cdr3_nt: TGCGCCAGCAGCTTTTCCGGGGCTGGCACAGATACGCAGTATTTT
clone_size: NA; d_call: NA; j_call: TRBJ2-6; v_call: TRBV29-1; cdr3_aa: CSVGEYSGANVLTF; cdr3_nt: TGCAGCGTTGGGGAATACTCTGGGGCCAACGTCCTGACTTTC
clone_size: NA; d_call: TRBD1; j_call: TRBJ1-1; v_call: TRBV7-8; cdr3_aa: CASSLATGSVEAFF; cdr3_nt: TGTGCCAGCAGCTTGGCGACAGGGTCCGTTGAAGCTTTCTTT
clone_size: NA; d_call: TRBD1; j_call: TRBJ2-1; v_call: TRBV18; cdr3_aa: CASSTGQGYNEQFF; cdr3_nt: TGTGCCAGCTCAACCGGACAGGGTTACAATGAGCAGTTCTTC
clone_size: once; d_call: TRBD1; j_call: TRBJ1-2; v_call: TRBV7-2; cdr3_aa: CASSSTGGLGYGYTF; cdr3_nt: TGTGCCAGCAGCTCAACAGGGGGGCTCGGGTATGGCTACACCTTC
clone_size: NA; d_call: NA; j_call: TRBJ2-5; v_call: TRBV18; cdr3_aa: CASSPPIGQGETQYF; cdr3_nt: TGTGCCAGCTCACCACCTATAGGTCAGGGAGAGACCCAGTACTTC
clone_size: NA; d_call: TRBD1; j_call: TRBJ1-2; v_call: TRBV18; cdr3_aa: CASSPGQGEGYGYTF; cdr3_nt: TGTGCCAGCTCACCAGGACAGGGAGAGGGCTATGGCTACACCTTC
clone_size: NA; d_call: NA; j_call: TRBJ2-5; v_call: TRBV4-3; cdr3_aa: CASSQGGGLETQYF; cdr3_nt: TGCGCCAGCAGCCAAGGGGGAGGCCTAGAGACCCAGTACTTC
clone_size: NA; d_call: NA; j_call: TRBJ2-7; v_call: TRBV6-1; cdr3_aa: CASSGYRTVGEQYF; cdr3_nt: TGTGCCAGCAGTGGCTATCGAACAGTCGGAGAGCAGTACTTC
clone_size: NA; d_call: TRBD2; j_call: TRBJ2-3; v_call: TRBV18; cdr3_aa: CASSSWTSGGTSTDTQYF; cdr3_nt: TGTGCCAGCTCATCCTGGACTAGCGGGGGAACTAGCACAGATACGCAGTATTTT
clone_size: NA; d_call: NA; j_call: TRBJ1-1; v_call: TRBV19; cdr3_aa: CASKEGPTEAFF; cdr3_nt: TGTGCCAGTAAGGAGGGGCCCACTGAAGCTTTCTTT
clone_size: NA; d_call: NA; j_call: TRBJ2-3; v_call: TRBV7-9; cdr3_aa: CASSLTPWSDNEPTDTQYF; cdr3_nt: TGTGCCAGCAGCTTAACCCCATGGAGTGACAACGAGCCCACAGATACGCAGTATTTT
clone_size: NA; d_call: TRBD1; j_call: TRBJ2-7; v_call: TRBV6-5; cdr3_aa: CASSRGTVREQYF; cdr3_nt: TGTGCCAGCAGTCGTGGGACAGTAAGAGAGCAGTACTTC
clone_size: few; d_call: TRBD1; j_call: TRBJ1-5; v_call: TRBV30; cdr3_aa: CAWAGGGQVSNQPQHF; cdr3_nt: TGTGCCTGGGCGGGTGGGGGACAGGTTAGCAATCAGCCCCAGCATTTT
clone_size: NA; d_call: NA; j_call: TRBJ1-1; v_call: TRBV7-6; cdr3_aa: CASSKGQPEAFF; cdr3_nt: TGTGCCAGCAGCAAAGGACAGCCAGAAGCTTTCTTT
clone_size: once; d_call: TRBD1; j_call: TRBJ1-5; v_call: TRBV6-6; cdr3_aa: CASSRGQGWNQPQHF; cdr3_nt: TGTGCCAGCAGTAGGGGACAGGGGTGGAATCAGCCCCAGCATTTT
clone_size: NA; d_call: NA; j_call: TRBJ1-1; v_call: TRBV14; cdr3_aa: CASSLSGGGLNTEAFF; cdr3_nt: TGTGCCAGCAGCCTCTCCGGCGGAGGGCTGAACACTGAAGCTTTCTTT